This TCR beta chain derives from a study of blood T cell repertoires in COVID-19. Trimming cost V 7 bases and J 0 bases, with 7 bases left between them. CDR1 is LNHDA, CDR2 SQIVND, per germline (reference sequence). This CDR3 is 13 amino acids long. Clones were read by immunoSEQ multiplex PCR, and TCRdb kept only the in-frame ones, dropping some. This table holds 230,000 or so clones, around 89% found once. The rearrangement links TRBV19 to TRBJ1-5; D gene uncertain. The sequenced material came from PBMCs or T cells enriched from blood (not recorded which). This sequence originates from a woman aged 35 to 49 with acute COVID-19. The CDR3 loop reads CASTANSNQPQHF. In DNA form, the CDR3 reads TGTGCCAGTACCGCGAATAGCAATCAGCCCCAGCATTTT.